A selection of T cell receptor beta chains follows, all from one sample in a study of T cells in Graves' hyperthyroidism and ophthalmopathy. MiXCR, run by TCRdb on the multiplex PCR reads, gives a single entry per CDR3 protein. The data contain hundreds of thousands of distinct CDR3 sequences, 13% to 15% of them singletons. Sequenced sample: blood. These receptors originate from a woman between 18 and 30 years old with Graves' hyperthyroidism. Each CDR3 is given with its conserved first and last residue. The D gene is left open where the match is weak. Clone size appears in some rows only: once, few, many, or a class for an expanded clone.

j_gene,v_gene,d_gene,abundance,CDR3nt,CDR3aa
TRBJ2-1,TRBV19,TRBD2,few,TGTGCCAGTAGTATAGATGTAGCGGGGAGCTCCTACAATGAGCAGTTCTTC,CASSIDVAGSSYNEQFF
TRBJ2-2,TRBV20-1,TRBD2,many,TGCAGTGCCAGCGTCCCGGGACTAGCATCCGGGGAGCTGTTTTTT,CSASVPGLASGELFF
TRBJ2-5,TRBV3-1,NA,many,TGTGCCAGCAGCCACCCTAATTCGGAGACCCAGTACTTC,CASSHPNSETQYF
TRBJ2-1,TRBV4-1,NA,many,TGCGCCAGCAGCCCCTCGGGCCCCGCCTATTACAATGAGCAGTTCTTC,CASSPSGPAYYNEQFF
TRBJ2-5,TRBV11-3,NA,many,TGTGCCAGCAGCTTAGTCGAAGAGACCCAGTACTTC,CASSLVEETQYF
TRBJ2-4,TRBV20-1,NA,NA,TGCAGTGCTAGGCCAACTGGGGCGGGGTTAGCCAAAAACATTCAGTACTTC,CSARPTGAGLAKNIQYF
TRBJ1-2,TRBV7-2,NA,many,TGTGCCAGCAGCTTAGCGGGTCCAGGGAACTATGGCTACACCTTC,CASSLAGPGNYGYTF
TRBJ2-5,TRBV2,TRBD2,NA,TGTGCCAAGACTAGCGGGAGCTTTTGGGAGACCCAGTACTTC,CAKTSGSFWETQYF
TRBJ2-5,TRBV29-1,NA,few,TGCAGCGTTGAGGGGATGGAGACCCAGTACTTC,CSVEGMETQYF
TRBJ2-3,TRBV10-1,NA,few,TGCGCCAGCAGTGAAGGCCGGCAGGGAGCAGATACGCAGTATTTT,CASSEGRQGADTQYF
TRBJ2-3,TRBV11-1,TRBD1,many,TGTGCCAGCAGCTTAGGGACAGGGGTTCCAGATACGCAGTATTTT,CASSLGTGVPDTQYF
TRBJ2-7,TRBV20-1,TRBD2,many,TGCAGTGCCCGACTAGCCCGTCAATACGAGCAGTACTTC,CSARLARQYEQYF
TRBJ2-1,TRBV12-5,TRBD2,few,TGTGCTAGTGGTTTGGAATCACCCCGCGGGGGTGAGCAGTTCTTC,CASGLESPRGGEQFF
TRBJ1-5,TRBV19,TRBD1,many,TGTGCCAGTAGTATGACAGGGTCGTCACGCGATCAGCCCCAGCATTTT,CASSMTGSSRDQPQHF
TRBJ2-7,TRBV30,NA,NA,TGTGCCTGGAGTCCCCTAGGGTACGAGCAGTACTTC,CAWSPLGYEQYF
TRBJ1-1,TRBV7-8,NA,many,TGTGCCAGCAGCTTAGAGCGCAAAAACACTGAAGCTTTCTTT,CASSLERKNTEAFF
TRBJ2-2,TRBV20-1,NA,NA,TGCAGTGCTAGAGATCCGGCGGGACTTACCGGGGAGCTGTTTTTT,CSARDPAGLTGELFF
TRBJ2-3,TRBV20-1,NA,many,TGCAGTGCAGGAAGCTCTCCAGATACGCAGTATTTT,CSAGSSPDTQYF
TRBJ2-4,TRBV6-2/TRBV6-3,NA,few,TGTGCCACGGGGCTGAACATTCAGTACTTC,CATGLNIQYF
TRBJ1-3,TRBV3-1,NA,few,TGTGCCAGCAGCCAAAAAATCGGGGGTGGAAACACCATATATTTT,CASSQKIGGGNTIYF
TRBJ1-6,TRBV2,TRBD1,NA,TGTGCCAGCAGTGAAGTCCGGGCAGGGGGCAGGTCACCCCTCCACTTT,CASSEVRAGGRSPLHF
TRBJ2-3,TRBV27,NA,many,TGTGCCAGCAGTTCCCTCTCGGGGACCATAACAGATACGCAGTATTTT,CASSSLSGTITDTQYF
TRBJ1-1,TRBV11-2,NA,many,TGTGCCAGCAGCTCCTTGGACAACACTGAAGCTTTCTTT,CASSSLDNTEAFF
TRBJ2-5,TRBV4-3,TRBD2,NA,TGCGCCAGCAGCCAAGATATAGCGGGAGGGCCTGAGGAGACCCAGTACTTC,CASSQDIAGGPEETQYF
TRBJ1-2,TRBV20-1,NA,NA,TGCAGTGCTAGAGATCCGGACAGACAAGCTTCGGATGGCTACACCTTC,CSARDPDRQASDGYTF
TRBJ2-7,TRBV6-5,NA,NA,TGTGCCAGCAGTTACTCTGGGTCCCTGGGGCTACCCTACGAGCAGTACTTC,CASSYSGSLGLPYEQYF
TRBJ2-3,TRBV6-2/TRBV6-3,TRBD2,NA,TGTGCCAGCAGTTTCGGGACTAGCGGGAGGCCATTCGAAGATACGCAGTATTTT,CASSFGTSGRPFEDTQYF
TRBJ2-1,TRBV28,TRBD2,NA,TGTGCCAGCAGTCTCGCTAGCGGGAGTTGGTCCTACAATGAGCAGTTCTTC,CASSLASGSWSYNEQFF
TRBJ2-2,TRBV3-1,NA,few,TGTGCCAGCAGCCCCGTTACGACTAGTTGGGACATCGGGGAGCTGTTTTTT,CASSPVTTSWDIGELFF
TRBJ2-3,TRBV4-3,NA,many,TGCGCCAGCAGCCAAGAAGGGGGGTGGCTAGTGTTCCGCACAGATACGCAGTATTTT,CASSQEGGWLVFRTDTQYF
TRBJ1-3,TRBV11-2,NA,few,TGTGCCAGCAGCCGACGACAGTCCGGAGACACCATATATTTT,CASSRRQSGDTIYF
TRBJ1-5,TRBV20-1,TRBD1,once,TGCAGTGCGTTGGGACAGGGTTCCAATCAGCCCCAGCATTTT,CSALGQGSNQPQHF
TRBJ2-1,TRBV7-2,NA,few,TGTGCCAGCAGCTTAGGGTCTCGCGGGAAATATGAGCAGTTCTTC,CASSLGSRGKYEQFF
TRBJ2-5,TRBV7-9,NA,many,TGTGCCAGCAGAGCGGCATTGCAAGAGACCCAGTACTTC,CASRAALQETQYF
TRBJ2-1,TRBV19,TRBD1,few,TGTGCCAGTAGTACCCATCCCCCTACCAGGGGGCGACGTGATGAGCAGTTCTTC,CASSTHPPTRGRRDEQFF